The 22 T cell receptor beta chains reported below all come from one sample, sequenced in a study of neurological immune-mediated disorders. Each CDR3 protein is one row after TCRdb ran MiXCR on the 5' RACE reads. The sample contains about 62,000 distinct CDR3 sequences, less than 4% of which appear only once. Sequences were obtained from PBMCs. These receptors came from a woman between 50 and 59 years old with multiple sclerosis.

This clonotype came up many times. The rearrangement joins TRBV4-3 to TRBJ2-1; 9 bases are a match to TRBD1. Trimming cost V 1 base and J 15 bases; bases outside gene matches: 4. CDR1 is LGHNA, CDR2 YSLEER, per germline. The CDR3 sequence is 12 residues long. The CDR3 here is CASSQGGTGMFF. Here the CDR3 DNA reads TGCGCCAGCAGCCAAGGAGGGACAGGGATGTTCTTC.

This clonotype appeared many times. The chain couples TRBV27 to TRBJ2-2, with D uncertain. This CDR3 spans 13 amino acids. The V end lost 3 bases, the J end lost 0 bases, and 2 bases lay between the germline ends. Germline CDR1 reads MNHEY; CDR2 reads SMNVEV (reference sequence). This CDR3 reads CASSFPNTGELFF. CDR3 bases: TGTGCCAGCAGTTTTCCGAACACCGGGGAGCTGTTTTTT.

This clonotype showed up many times. The rearrangement joins TRBV6-6 to TRBJ2-5; 8 bases are a match to TRBD2. Per germline, CDR1 MNHNY and CDR2 SVGAGI (reference sequence). V shed 6 bases, J shed 0 bases, and the junction held 9 bases outside the gene matches. The CDR3 consists of 16 residues. CDR3 sequence: CASSRRLAPDQETQYF. CDR3 DNA: TGTGCCAGCAGCAGGAGACTAGCGCCCGACCAAGAGACCCAGTACTTC.

In this sample, this clonotype turned up many times. The CDR3: CASSPTGTGASKNIQYF. As DNA, the CDR3 is TGTGCCAGCAGCCCAACCGGAACAGGGGCCTCCAAAAACATTCAGTACTTC. The gene calls are TRBV21-1 and TRBJ2-4; the table's D call, TRBD1, has no DNA check behind it. TRBV21-1 is classified as a pseudogene. The CDR3 is 17 amino acids.

This clonotype showed up many times. The V and J genes are TRBV20-1 and TRBJ2-5, with a weak D call TRBD2 (6 bases). V lost 3 bases and J 5 bases, leaving 7 bases between the germline ends. The CDR3 is made up of 11 amino acids. Germline lookup yields CDR1 DFQATT and CDR2 SNEGSKA (reference sequence). Here the CDR3 reads CSASGGETQYF. DNA for the CDR3: TGCAGTGCTAGTGGAGGGGAGACCCAGTACTTC.

The V call is TRBV5-1, the J call TRBJ2-1; perhaps TRBD1 as D (5 bases). V was clipped by 3 bases and J by 8 bases, with 9 bases between them. Germline CDR1 reads SGHRS; CDR2 reads YFSETQ. This CDR3 is 12 amino acids long. The CDR3 reads CASSSDRDEQFF. The CDR3 region has the DNA TGCGCCAGCAGCTCCGACAGAGATGAGCAGTTCTTC. Complete variable domain (other parts from reference TRBV5-1 and TRBJ2-1): KAGVTQTPRYLIKTRGQQVTLSCSPISGHRSVSWYQQTPGQGLQFLFEYFSETQRNKGNFPGRFSGRQFSNSRSEMNVSTLELGDSALYLCASSSDRDEQFFGPGTRLTVL.

The rearrangement links TRBV18 to TRBJ1-5; TRBD1 agrees at 7 bases. There are 17 residues in the CDR3. With 1 base clipped from V and 9 bases from J, the junction kept 15 bases outside the gene matches. Germline V gene sequence: CDR1 KGHSH, CDR2 LQKENI. For the CDR3, the DNA is TGTGCCAGCTCACCACGTTCAGTAGGGGACAGCCCCGGGCCCCAGCATTTT. Its translation: CASSPRSVGDSPGPQHF.

This clonotype was counted many times. This chain connects TRBV5-5 to TRBJ1-6; no clear D. V gave up 5 bases and J gave up 3 bases, with 6 bases separating them. The CDR3 has 13 amino acids. CDR1 and CDR2 from the germline V gene are SGHKS and YYEKEE (reference sequence). CDR3 sequence (DNA): TGTGCCAGCAGTAGAGACTATAATTCACCCCTCCACTTT. It codes for CASSRDYNSPLHF.

This clonotype showed up many times. The chain links TRBV7-9 to TRBJ1-1; 10 bases align to TRBD1. This CDR3 contains 15 residues. V gave up 4 bases and J gave up 4 bases; unmatched junction bases: 6. Per the germline V gene, CDR1 is SEHNR and CDR2 is FQNEAQ (reference sequence). CDR3 loop: CASSSPGQGITEAFF. CDR3 bases: TGTGCCAGCAGCTCCCCGGGACAGGGGATCACTGAAGCTTTCTTT.

There are many counts of this clonotype. This chain links TRBV7-2 with TRBJ2-1; D is unclear. V lost 6 bases and J 0 bases, leaving 6 bases between the germline ends. The CDR3 contains 13 residues. Germline V gives CDR1 SGHTA, CDR2 FQGNSA. This CDR3 is CASRSYSYNEQFF. CDR3 bases: TGTGCCAGCAGGTCCTACTCCTACAATGAGCAGTTCTTC.

This clonotype has a handful of counts. This chain connects TRBV7-3 to TRBJ2-1; TRBD2 might be the D (6 bases). The CDR3 has 15 amino acids. Germline V gene sequence: CDR1 SGHTA, CDR2 FQGTGA. V lost 6 bases to trimming and J lost 5 bases, with 17 bases between them. In nucleotides, the CDR3 is TGTGCCAGCAGTTCCGGGACTTTAAGGAACAATGAGCAGTTCTTC. Translated, it gives CASSSGTLRNNEQFF.

This clonotype appeared many times. The J gene is TRBJ1-5, the V gene TRBV20-1; D uncertain. Germline lookup yields CDR1 DFQATT and CDR2 SNEGSKA (reference sequence). V was pared by 0 bases and J by 5 bases, with 8 bases between. The CDR3 spans 13 residues. The CDR3 protein is CSARDTEYQPQHF. The CDR3 DNA reads as TGCAGTGCTAGAGACACAGAGTATCAGCCCCAGCATTTT.

This clonotype has ten or more counts. The chain joins TRBV20-1 to TRBJ1-4; 7 bases map to TRBD1. The trim removed 6 bases at V and 7 bases at J, leaving 11 bases unmatched. The CDR3 loop spans 14 amino acids. Germline V gene data show CDR1 as DFQATT and CDR2 as SNEGSKA (reference sequence). The CDR3: CSAPNRDRGEKLFF. CDR3 in DNA: TGCAGTGCGCCCAACAGGGACAGAGGTGAAAAACTGTTTTTT.

The gene calls are TRBV12-3 or TRBV12-4 and TRBJ2-7; possible D gene TRBD1, 5 bases. CDR3 length: 14 amino acids. V was cut by 2 bases and J by 3 bases, with 11 bases left in between. CDR3: CASSLRSQVYEQYF. In nucleotides, the CDR3 is TGTGCCAGCAGTTTACGGTCACAGGTCTACGAGCAGTACTTC.

In its sample, this clonotype was seen many times. CDR3: CASSWTGTYGYTF. CDR3 nucleotide sequence: TGTGCCAGCAGTTGGACAGGGACCTATGGCTACACCTTC. The chain is built from TRBV12-3 or TRBV12-4 and TRBJ1-2; 8 nucleotides match TRBD1. The ends lost 4 bases at V and 4 bases at J; junction bases unmatched: 2. The CDR3 totals 13 residues.

This clonotype was picked up many times. The chain carries TRBV20-1 and TRBJ2-1; 7 bases match TRBD2. Germline CDR1 reads DFQATT; CDR2 reads SNEGSKA (reference sequence). This CDR3 is 13 amino acids long. Trimming at V came to 2 bases and at J to 12 bases, leaving 10 bases not matched to a gene. The CDR3: CSARLAEGTGQFF. The CDR3 nucleotides are TGCAGTGCTAGACTAGCGGAGGGGACCGGGCAGTTCTTC.

This clonotype was seen at least ten times. The V and J genes are TRBV3-1 and TRBJ2-7; D is perhaps TRBD2 (7 bases). This CDR3 has 15 residues. CDR1 LGHDT and CDR2 YNNKEL come from the germline V gene (reference sequence). The V end lost 0 bases, the J end lost 5 bases, and 14 bases lay between the germline ends. The CDR3 spells CASSQDSRGGDEQYF. Written as DNA, the CDR3 is TGTGCCAGCAGCCAAGATAGCAGGGGAGGGGACGAGCAGTACTTC.

This clonotype has just a few counts. The chain carries TRBV12-5 and TRBJ2-2, with a possible D match to TRBD1 (5 bases). V lost 0 bases and J 8 bases, leaving 13 bases between the germline ends. The CDR3 spans 15 residues. Germline-derived CDR1 and CDR2 are LGHNT and FRNRAP. CDR3 amino acids: CASGLVGKGQGELFF. CDR3 coding DNA: TGTGCTAGTGGTTTGGTCGGAAAGGGGCAAGGGGAGCTGTTTTTT.

Of note for this clonotype: An end of the junction does not agree with germline; a read error may underlie this. The chain uses TRBV5-6 and TRBJ1-5; 10 bases are a match to TRBD1. Germline V gene lookup returns CDR1 SGHDT and CDR2 YYEEEE. CDR3 length equals 13 residues. CDR3 loop: CASSPDRGGAQNF. For the CDR3, the DNA is TGTGCCAGCAGCCCGGACAGGGGGGGGGCCCAGAATTTT.

This clonotype was detected only a few times. The chain links TRBV9 to TRBJ1-6, with D unclear. V shed 0 bases and J shed 8 bases, with 12 bases lying between them. Per the germline V gene, CDR1 is SGDLS and CDR2 is YYNGEE. The CDR3 is 15 amino acids. CDR3 in DNA: TGTGCCAGCAGCGTAGGACCCGACGGGGATTCACCCCTCCACTTT. This gives the protein CASSVGPDGDSPLHF.

This clonotype was seen at least ten times. This sequence joins TRBV7-8 and TRBJ2-1, with 12 bases matching TRBD2. This CDR3 region has 15 residues. Germline trimming cut 1 base from V and 8 bases from J; bases unmatched to any gene: 3. Germline CDR1 and CDR2: SGHVS and FQNEAQ. CDR3 sequence reads: CASSLGLAGAYEQFF. The CDR3 bases are TGTGCCAGCAGCTTAGGACTAGCGGGAGCCTATGAGCAGTTCTTC.

This clonotype was seen ten or more times. The rearrangement links TRBV5-4 to TRBJ1-4, with 9 bases matching TRBD1. This CDR3 has 14 residues. Per the germline V gene, CDR1 is SGHNT and CDR2 is YYREEE (reference sequence). The junction had 6 bases not matched to a gene; V was cut back by 4 bases and J by 8 bases. CDR3 sequence: CASSLQGAEEKLFF. DNA for the CDR3: TGTGCCAGCAGCCTACAGGGGGCTGAAGAAAAACTGTTTTTT.